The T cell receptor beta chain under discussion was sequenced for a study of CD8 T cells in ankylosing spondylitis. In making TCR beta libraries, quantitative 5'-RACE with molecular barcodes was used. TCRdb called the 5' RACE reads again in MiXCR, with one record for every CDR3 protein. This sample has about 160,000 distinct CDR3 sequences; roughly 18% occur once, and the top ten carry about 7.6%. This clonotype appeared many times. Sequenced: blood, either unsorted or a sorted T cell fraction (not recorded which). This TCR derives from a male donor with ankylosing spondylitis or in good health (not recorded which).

The CDR3 DNA sequence: TGTGCCAGCAGTTACGAGGACAGACCTGGAAACACCATATATTTT. This translates into CASSYEDRPGNTIYF. The V gene is TRBV6-5, the J gene TRBJ1-3; TRBD1 might be the D (6 bases). The germline V gene encodes CDR1 MNHEY and CDR2 SVGAGI. Trimming left V 2 bases short and J 2 bases short, with 10 bases between. This CDR3 comprises 15 residues.